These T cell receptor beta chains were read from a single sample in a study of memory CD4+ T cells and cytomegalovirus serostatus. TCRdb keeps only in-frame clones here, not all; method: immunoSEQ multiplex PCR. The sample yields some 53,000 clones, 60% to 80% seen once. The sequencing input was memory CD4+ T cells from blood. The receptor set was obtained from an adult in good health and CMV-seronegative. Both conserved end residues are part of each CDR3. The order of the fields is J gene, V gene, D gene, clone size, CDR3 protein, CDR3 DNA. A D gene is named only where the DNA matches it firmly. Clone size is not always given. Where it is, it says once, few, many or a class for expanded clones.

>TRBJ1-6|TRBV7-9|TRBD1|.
CASSWKTGGISPLHF
TGTGCCAGCAGCTGGAAAACAGGGGGCATTTCACCCCTCCACTTT
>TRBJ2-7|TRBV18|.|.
CASSPDSDYEQYF
TGTGCCAGCTCACCGGACAGCGACTACGAGCAGTACTTC
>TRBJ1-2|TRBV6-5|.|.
CASSYDPNYGYTF
TGTGCCAGCAGTTACGACCCAAACTATGGCTACACCTTC
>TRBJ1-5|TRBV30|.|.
CAWSEGIGPQHF
TGTGCCTGGAGTGAAGGGATAGGGCCCCAGCATTTT
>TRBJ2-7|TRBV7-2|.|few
CASSSTIGLLYEQYF
TGTGCCAGCAGCTCCACGATAGGACTCCTATACGAGCAGTACTTC
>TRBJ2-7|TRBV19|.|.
CASSITGAYEQYF
TGTGCCAGTAGTATAACGGGGGCCTACGAGCAGTACTTC
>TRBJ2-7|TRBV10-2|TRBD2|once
CASRTSGGAYEQYF
TGCGCCAGCAGGACTAGCGGGGGGGCCTACGAGCAGTACTTC
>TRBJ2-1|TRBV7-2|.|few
CASSFRRGEYNEQFF
TGTGCCAGCAGCTTCAGAAGGGGTGAGTACAATGAGCAGTTCTTC
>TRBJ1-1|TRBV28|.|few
CASSLPRTEAFF
TGTGCCAGCAGTTTGCCCCGGACTGAAGCTTTCTTT
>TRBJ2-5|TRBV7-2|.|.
CASSFGQEGETQYF
TGTGCCAGCAGCTTCGGGCAGGAGGGAGAGACCCAGTACTTC
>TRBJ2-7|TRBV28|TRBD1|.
CASRPGDRVTYEQYF
TGTGCCAGCAGACCCGGGGACAGGGTAACCTACGAGCAGTACTTC
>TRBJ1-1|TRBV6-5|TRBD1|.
CASRGGQGRAEAFF
TGTGCCAGCAGGGGCGGACAGGGCCGGGCTGAAGCTTTCTTT
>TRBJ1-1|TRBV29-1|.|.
CSVVGHGDEAFF
TGCAGCGTTGTCGGGCATGGCGATGAAGCTTTCTTT
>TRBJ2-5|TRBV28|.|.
CASSSGHKETQYF
TGTGCCAGCAGTTCGGGACACAAAGAGACCCAGTACTTC
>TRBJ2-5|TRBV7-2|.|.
CASSLGHRERETQYF
TGTGCCAGCAGCTTAGGGCACCGGGAACGAGAGACCCAGTACTTC
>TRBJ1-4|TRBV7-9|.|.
CASSLGAVAANNEKLFF
TGTGCCAGCAGCTTAGGAGCGGTGGCAGCTAATAATGAAAAACTGTTTTTT
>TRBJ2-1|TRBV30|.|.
CAWSVRIPPQYNEQFF
TGTGCCTGGAGTGTTCGGATCCCACCACAATACAATGAGCAGTTCTTC
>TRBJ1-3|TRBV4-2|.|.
CASSQDFRGGNTIYF
TGTGCCAGCAGCCAAGACTTTAGGGGGGGAAACACCATATATTTT
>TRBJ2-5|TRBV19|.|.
CASSITYSETQYF
TGTGCCAGTAGTATAACGTATTCCGAGACCCAGTACTTC
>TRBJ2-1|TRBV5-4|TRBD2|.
CASSLGLAGQYNEQFF
TGTGCCAGCAGTCTAGGACTAGCGGGGCAATACAATGAGCAGTTCTTC
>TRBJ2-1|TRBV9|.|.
CASSPPLRDSRYNEQFF
TGTGCCAGCAGCCCCCCCCTAAGGGACTCTCGGTACAATGAGCAGTTCTTC
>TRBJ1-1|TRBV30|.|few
CAWSATGTEAFF
TGTGCCTGGAGCGCTACAGGAACTGAAGCTTTCTTT
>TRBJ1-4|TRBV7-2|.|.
CASSLNRLSNEKLFF
TGTGCCAGCAGCTTGAACAGATTATCTAATGAAAAACTGTTTTTT
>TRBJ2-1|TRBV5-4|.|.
CASSLFGGASANEQFF
TGTGCCAGCAGCTTGTTCGGCGGGGCGTCAGCAAATGAGCAGTTCTTC
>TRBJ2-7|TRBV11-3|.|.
CASSLGWAYEQYF
TGTGCCAGCAGCTTAGGCTGGGCCTACGAGCAGTACTTC
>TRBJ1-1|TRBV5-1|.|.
CASSLGGDTEAFF
TGCGCCAGCAGCTTGGGGGGGGACACTGAAGCTTTCTTT
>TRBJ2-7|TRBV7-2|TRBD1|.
CASSFAGTGVREQYF
TGTGCCAGCAGCTTCGCCGGGACAGGAGTTCGCGAGCAGTACTTC
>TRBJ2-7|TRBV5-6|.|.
CASSSTRRTYEQYF
TGTGCCAGCAGCTCCACCCGAAGGACCTACGAGCAGTACTTC
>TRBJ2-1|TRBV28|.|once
CASTVQGSYNEQFF
TGTGCCAGCACGGTACAAGGGTCTTACAATGAGCAGTTCTTC
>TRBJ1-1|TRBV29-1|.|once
CSVEVSWNTEAFF
TGCAGCGTTGAGGTATCCTGGAACACTGAAGCTTTCTTT
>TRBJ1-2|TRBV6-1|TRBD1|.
CASSRQGGHGYTF
TGTGCCAGCAGTAGACAGGGCGGACATGGCTACACCTTC
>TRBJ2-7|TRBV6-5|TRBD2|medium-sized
CASSRSGGSHYEQYF
TGTGCCAGCAGCCGTAGCGGGGGAAGCCACTACGAGCAGTACTTC
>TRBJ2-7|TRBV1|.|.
CTSSQGDSKGRPSGGYEQYF
TGCACCAGCAGCCAAGGGGACTCAAAAGGCCGGCCTAGCGGGGGGTACGAGCAGTACTTC
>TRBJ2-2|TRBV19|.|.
CASSIFRGKTGELFF
TGTGCCAGTAGTATATTCAGGGGAAAGACCGGGGAGCTGTTTTTT
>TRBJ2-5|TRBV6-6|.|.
CASLPQLQETQYF
TGTGCCAGCCTCCCACAGCTCCAAGAGACCCAGTACTTC
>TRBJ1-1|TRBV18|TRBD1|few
CASSPPPDRGLSSTEAFF
TGTGCCAGCTCACCACCCCCGGACAGGGGGCTTTCGAGCACTGAAGCTTTCTTT
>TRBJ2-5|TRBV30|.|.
CAWTGVEETQYF
TGTGCCTGGACGGGGGTCGAAGAGACCCAGTACTTC